This T cell receptor beta chain is from a study of cytomegalovirus exposure and HLA in healthy donors. Overall study results and limits: An ancestry cluster, one associated with Asian ancestry, reportedly showed fewer N-insertions than the approximately 670-donor mean in a later analysis. A few of the chains that were CMV-associated were confirmed in vitro to be specific for CMV antigens. Sequencing depth across donors, presence/absence analyses assumed, was roughly uniform.

It was with 60 Vbeta and 13 Jbeta primers that the PCR ran. Sequenced by immunoSEQ multiplex PCR; TCRdb stores in-frame clones only, minus some. The sample records 130,000 or so clones, 70% to 85% being singletons. Worth noting for this clone: Its antigen is as yet unknown.

V was shortened by 1 base and J by 0 bases, with 13 bases between the two germline ends. Germline V gives CDR1 SGHDT, CDR2 YYEEEE. The CDR3 runs to 16 residues. The source is a man in his late teens or twenties in good health and CMV-seronegative. V is TRBV5-6 and J is TRBJ1-1; D is unresolved. The sample consisted of PBMCs. The CDR3 DNA sequence: TGTGCCAGCAGCTTGTACCGGGAGAACATGAACACTGAAGCTTTCTTT. Translated, it gives CASSLYRENMNTEAFF.